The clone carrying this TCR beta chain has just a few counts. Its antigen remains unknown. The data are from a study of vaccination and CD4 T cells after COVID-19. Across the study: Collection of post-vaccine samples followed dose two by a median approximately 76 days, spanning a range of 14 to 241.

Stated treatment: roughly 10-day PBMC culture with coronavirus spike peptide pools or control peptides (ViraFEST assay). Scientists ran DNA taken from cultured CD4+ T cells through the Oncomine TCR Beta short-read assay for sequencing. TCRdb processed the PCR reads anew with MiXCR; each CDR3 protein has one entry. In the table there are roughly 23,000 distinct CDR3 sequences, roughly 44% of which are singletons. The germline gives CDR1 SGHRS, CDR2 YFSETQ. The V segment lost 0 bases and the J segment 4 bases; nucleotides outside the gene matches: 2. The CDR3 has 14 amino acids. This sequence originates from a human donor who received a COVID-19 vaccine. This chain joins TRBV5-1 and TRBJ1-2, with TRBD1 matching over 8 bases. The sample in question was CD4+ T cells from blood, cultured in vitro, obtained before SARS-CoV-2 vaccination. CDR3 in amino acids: CASSLAQGAYGYTF. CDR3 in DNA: TGCGCCAGCAGCTTGGCCCAGGGGGCCTATGGCTACACCTTC.